The rows below give T cell receptor beta chains drawn from one sample of a study of blood T cells in healthy people across ages. TCRdb recomputed calls from the 5' RACE reads with MiXCR, one row per CDR3 protein. Of about 800,000 distinct CDR3 sequences in the sample, roughly 25% are singletons; the top ten hold approximately 4%. This same sample was also part of a study on T cells of mothers and their children.

Sequencing input: blood. The receptors derive from a boy aged 5-17 years in good health. The CDR3 runs from the conserved cysteine through the conserved F or W. Each record gives: V gene, D gene, J gene, CDR3 protein. A D gene is named only where the DNA matches it firmly.

V gene: TRBV21-1; D gene: -; J gene: TRBJ2-6; CDR3 protein: CASRPWPGVSGANVLTF
V gene: TRBV29-1; D gene: TRBD2; J gene: TRBJ2-3; CDR3 protein: CSVAGGRVSTDTQYF
V gene: TRBV27; D gene: -; J gene: TRBJ2-7; CDR3 protein: CASSLLGHEQYF
V gene: TRBV27; D gene: -; J gene: TRBJ2-4; CDR3 protein: CASGREGGIQYF
V gene: TRBV24-1; D gene: -; J gene: TRBJ2-1; CDR3 protein: CATSDRGADYKIDYNEQFF
V gene: TRBV12-3/TRBV12-4; D gene: -; J gene: TRBJ1-1; CDR3 protein: CASSTPNTEAFF
V gene: TRBV28; D gene: -; J gene: TRBJ1-4; CDR3 protein: CASSSTGSDEKLFF
V gene: TRBV20-1; D gene: -; J gene: -; CDR3 protein: CSARVPDYEQYF
V gene: TRBV4-1; D gene: TRBD1; J gene: -; CDR3 protein: CASSQVIRGETQYF
V gene: TRBV28; D gene: -; J gene: TRBJ1-5; CDR3 protein: CASSFGVRGTSNQPQHF
V gene: TRBV6-2/TRBV6-3; D gene: TRBD2; J gene: TRBJ2-5; CDR3 protein: CASSWDGGLAREQYF
V gene: TRBV12-3/TRBV12-4; D gene: -; J gene: TRBJ2-7; CDR3 protein: CASSLAGEGYYEQYF
V gene: TRBV28; D gene: -; J gene: TRBJ2-1; CDR3 protein: CATTGSLESSYNEQFF
V gene: TRBV12-3/TRBV12-4; D gene: TRBD1; J gene: TRBJ2-1; CDR3 protein: CASSLGQKNEQFF